This T cell receptor (beta chain) was captured by sequencing in a study of blood T cell repertoires in COVID-19. Study-level information: PBMCs, B-cell-depleted T cells, or T cells provided the cDNA or gDNA that made up the material.

From germline, CDR1 is LGHNA and CDR2 YSLEER. V shed 2 bases and J 4 bases; nucleotides not matched to a gene: 5. There are 15 residues in the CDR3. Only in-frame clones appear in the TCRdb table, and some are missing; sequencing was by immunoSEQ multiplex PCR. The table lists under 200,000 clones, roughly 91% of them singletons. The source material was peripheral blood. This receptor was obtained from a man between 40 and 49 years old with active or convalescent COVID-19. The rearrangement uses TRBV4-3 and TRBJ2-1; 7 bases agree with TRBD1. CDR3 protein: CASSQIVGQYNEQFF. The CDR3 DNA reads as TGCGCCAGCAGCCAAATTGTGGGACAGTACAATGAGCAGTTCTTC.